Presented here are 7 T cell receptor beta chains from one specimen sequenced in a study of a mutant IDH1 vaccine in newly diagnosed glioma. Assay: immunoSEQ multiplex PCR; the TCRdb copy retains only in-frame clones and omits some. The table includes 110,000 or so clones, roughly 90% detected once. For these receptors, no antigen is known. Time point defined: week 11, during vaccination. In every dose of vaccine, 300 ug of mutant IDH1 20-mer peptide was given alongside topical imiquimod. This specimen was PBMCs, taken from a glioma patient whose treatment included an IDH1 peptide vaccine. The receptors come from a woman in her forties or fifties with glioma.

The CDR3 reads CASSFGQGIEQYF. CDR3 nucleotide sequence: TGTGCCAGCAGCTTCGGCCAGGGAATAGAGCAGTACTTC. The J gene is TRBJ2-7, the V gene TRBV5-5; tentatively, D is TRBD1 (5 bases). Trimming pared 2 bases from V and 7 bases from J, leaving 13 bases between. CDR3 length: 13 residues. The germline V gene has CDR1 SGHKS and CDR2 YYEKEE (reference sequence).

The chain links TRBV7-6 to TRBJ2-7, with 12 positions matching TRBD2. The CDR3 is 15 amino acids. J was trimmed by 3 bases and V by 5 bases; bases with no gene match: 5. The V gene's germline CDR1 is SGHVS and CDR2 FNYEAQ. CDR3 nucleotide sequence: TGTGCCAGCAGCCCACGGACTAGCGGGGTCTACGAGCAGTACTTC. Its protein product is CASSPRTSGVYEQYF.

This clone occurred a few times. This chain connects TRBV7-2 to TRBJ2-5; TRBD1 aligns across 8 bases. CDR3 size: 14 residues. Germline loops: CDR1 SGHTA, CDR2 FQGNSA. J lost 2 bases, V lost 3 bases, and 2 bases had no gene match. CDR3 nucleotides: TGTGCCAGCAGCTTGAACAGGGGGCAAGAGACCCAGTACTTC. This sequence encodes CASSLNRGQETQYF.

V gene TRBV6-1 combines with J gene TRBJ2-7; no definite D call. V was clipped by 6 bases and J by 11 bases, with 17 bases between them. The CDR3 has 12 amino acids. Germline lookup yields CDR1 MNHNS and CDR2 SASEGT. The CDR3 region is CASSRMVSPEYF. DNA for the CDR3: TGTGCCAGCAGCCGCATGGTTAGCCCGGAGTACTTC.

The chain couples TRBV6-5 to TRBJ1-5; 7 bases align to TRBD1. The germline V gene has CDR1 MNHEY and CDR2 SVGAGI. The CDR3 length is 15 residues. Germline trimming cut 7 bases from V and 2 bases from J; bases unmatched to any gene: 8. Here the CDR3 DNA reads TGTGCCAGCAAATTAGACAGGGAACGCAATCAGCCCCAGCATTTT. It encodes CASKLDRERNQPQHF.

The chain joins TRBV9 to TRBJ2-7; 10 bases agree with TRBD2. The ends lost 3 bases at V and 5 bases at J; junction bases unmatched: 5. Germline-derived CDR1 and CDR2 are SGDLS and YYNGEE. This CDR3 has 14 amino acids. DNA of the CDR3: TGTGCCAGCAGCGCTAGCGGGAGCATCCACGAGCAGTACTTC. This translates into CASSASGSIHEQYF.

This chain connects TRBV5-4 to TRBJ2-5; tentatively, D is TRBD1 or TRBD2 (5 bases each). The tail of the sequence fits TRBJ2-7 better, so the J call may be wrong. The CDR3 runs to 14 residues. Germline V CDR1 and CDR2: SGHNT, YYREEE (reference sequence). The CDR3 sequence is CASSRDGNSYEQYF. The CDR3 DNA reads TGTGCCAGCAGCCGGGACGGAAACTCCTACGAGCAGTACTTC.